This TCR beta chain came from a study of T cell responses to AZD1222 COVID-19 vaccine. Study-wide results and limits: Baseline seropositivity characterized only a handful of AZD1222 recipients.

In regard to this clone: The antigen remains unidentified.

CDR1 is SGHTA and CDR2 is FQGNSA in the germline V gene. The ends lost 5 bases at V and 4 bases at J; junction bases unmatched: 5. The CDR3 sequence is 14 residues long. TCRdb keeps only in-frame clones here, not all; method: immunoSEQ multiplex PCR. Here the sample spans roughly 150,000 clones, roughly 91% being singletons. This specimen was peripheral blood, taken 28 days after the second AZD1222 dose. V is TRBV7-2 and J is TRBJ2-7; 10 nucleotides line up with TRBD1. The TCR was taken from an adult who received the AZD1222 COVID-19 vaccine. This chain's CDR3 is CASSQGQGQYEQYF. The CDR3 DNA follows: TGTGCCAGCAGCCAGGGACAGGGGCAATACGAGCAGTACTTC. Supplemented by reference TRBV7-2 and TRBJ2-7, the full variable domain reads GAGVSQSPSNKVTEKGKDVELRCDPISGHTALYWYRQSLGQGLEFLIYFQGNSAPDKSGLPSDRFSAERTGGSVSTLTIQRTQQEDSAVYLCASSQGQGQYEQYFGPGTRLTVT.